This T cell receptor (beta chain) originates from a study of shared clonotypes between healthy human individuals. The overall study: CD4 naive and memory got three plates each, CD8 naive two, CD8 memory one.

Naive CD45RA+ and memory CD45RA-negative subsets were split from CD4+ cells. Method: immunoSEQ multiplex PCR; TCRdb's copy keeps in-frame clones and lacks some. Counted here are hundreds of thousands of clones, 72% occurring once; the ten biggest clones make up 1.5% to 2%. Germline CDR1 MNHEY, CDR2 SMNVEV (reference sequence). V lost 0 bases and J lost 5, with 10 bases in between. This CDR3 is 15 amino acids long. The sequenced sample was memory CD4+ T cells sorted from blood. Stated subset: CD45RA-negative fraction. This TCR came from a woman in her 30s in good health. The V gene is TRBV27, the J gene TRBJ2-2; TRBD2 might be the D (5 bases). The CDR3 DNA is TGTGCCAGCAGTTTATCGGAGAGGGTGACCGGGGAGCTGTTTTTT. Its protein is CASSLSERVTGELFF.